This entry is about one TCR beta chain. Amplification yielded TCR beta CDR3 regions, with RNA transcripts as the source. The HTBI primer set was used in a first-round RT-PCR of the TCR CDR3. A single record per CDR3 protein comes from TCRdb applying MiXCR to the multiplex PCR reads. This sample has roughly 640,000 distinct CDR3 sequences, with roughly 15% found just once. Germline V gene data show CDR1 as MNHEY and CDR2 as SVGEGT. The CDR3 runs to 13 residues. This entry comes from a study of T cells in Graves' hyperthyroidism and ophthalmopathy. The receptor's source is a woman aged 40 to 50 with Graves' ophthalmopathy. Sequenced sample: blood. The genes are TRBV6-2 or TRBV6-3 and TRBJ2-1; D remains ambiguous. Matching the DNA end better, TRBJ2-7 makes the J call doubtful. CDR3 protein: CASRVTVGNEQYF. The CDR3 bases are TGTGCCAGCAGAGTTACAGTTGGGAATGAGCAGTACTTC.